Each of the 4 T cell receptor beta chains below was sequenced from the same sample in a study of shared clonotypes between healthy human individuals (dated by TCRdb to 2019 to 2021). The library was made by the immunoSEQ multiplex PCR assay. TCRdb retrieved this table from immuneACCESS and kept in-frame rearrangements only. Not all clones are present; in checked studies, unresolved V genes account for under half, and no reason is known for the remainder. The sample contains approximately 2.5 million clones, 90% to 95% of them found a single time. The ten largest clones capture about 0.39% of the sample. Material: naive CD4+ T cells from PBMCs. The sample's cell subset or site label is to be understood as: CD45RA+ positively selected. The receptors derive from a man aged 18 to 29 in good health. Some clones in this sample may be carry-over from other donors' samples.

A note on this clone: Additional DNA sequences in this sample encode the identical CDR3. The chain recombines TRBV14 with TRBJ2-4, with D uncertain. Germline CDR1 reads SGHDN; CDR2 reads FVKESK. The V gene lost 1 base and the J gene lost 1 base, with 5 bases spanning the gap. The CDR3 length is 14 residues. CDR3 residues: CASSQAGAKNIQYF. In nucleotides, the CDR3 is TGTGCCAGCAGCCAAGCCGGGGCCAAAAACATTCAGTACTTC.

The gene calls are TRBV7-3 and TRBJ2-3; TRBD2 aligns across 7 bases. V dropped 1 base and J dropped 5; count of bases not matched to a gene: 15. Looked up from germline, CDR1 is SGHTA and CDR2 is FQGTGA. The CDR3 spans 18 residues. The CDR3 bases are TGTGCCAGCAGCTTAAAGCCCGTTGGGGGAGGGCCTGTAGATACGCAGTATTTT. Translation: CASSLKPVGGGPVDTQYF.

The CDR3 sequence is CASSFKTGANTGELFF. The CDR3 nucleotides are TGTGCCAGCAGTTTCAAGACAGGGGCGAACACCGGGGAGCTGTTTTTT. This sequence joins TRBV28 and TRBJ2-2; 8 nucleotides align to TRBD1. This CDR3 region has 16 residues. V gave up 3 bases and J gave up 0 bases; unmatched junction bases: 3. Germline CDR1 is MDHEN and CDR2 is SYDVKM.

The V gene is TRBV5-1, the J gene TRBJ2-5, with TRBD1 matching 7 bases. This CDR3 region has 15 residues. J was trimmed by 4 bases and V by 4 bases; bases with no gene match: 10. Germline V gene lookup returns CDR1 SGHRS and CDR2 YFSETQ. The chain's CDR3 is CASSHGQAGGETQYF. In DNA form, the CDR3 reads TGCGCCAGCAGCCACGGACAGGCAGGCGGAGAGACCCAGTACTTC.